The 18 T cell receptor beta chains in this list originate from one sample, sequenced in a study of cytomegalovirus exposure and HLA in healthy donors (TCRdb year 2017). The method behind the library was the immunoSEQ multiplex PCR assay. For the multiplex PCR, a mixture combining 60 forward primers for TCR Vbeta segments and 13 reverse primers for TCR Jbeta segments was used. The clones in this table, taken by TCRdb from immuneACCESS, are in-frame only. Not every clone is retained; where verified, under half of the shortfall comes from an unresolved V gene, and the cause of the rest is unknown. This sample has about 120,000 clones in its table, and about three quarters of those were observed once. The ten largest clones represent approximately 2.5% of the sample. Specimen: PBMCs. The origin of the receptors is a woman aged 40 to 50 in good health and CMV-seropositive.

The chain links TRBV9 to TRBJ1-1; tentatively, D is TRBD1 (6 bases). CDR1 SGDLS and CDR2 YYNGEE come from the germline V gene. Trimming took 3 bases from V and 5 from J, leaving 14 bases between them. CDR3 length: 14 amino acids. The chain's CDR3 is CASSGSGVGTEAFF. The CDR3 DNA sequence: TGTGCCAGCAGCGGATCAGGGGTGGGAACTGAAGCTTTCTTT.

There are a few counts of this clone. The V call is TRBV6-5, the J call TRBJ2-1; 8 bases fit TRBD2. Trimming took 5 bases from V and 3 from J; bases not matched to a gene: 6. The germline gives CDR1 MNHEY, CDR2 SVGAGI. The CDR3 has 15 amino acids. The CDR3 coding sequence is TGTGCCAGCAGTCCGATAGCGGGGCTCTACAATGAGCAGTTCTTC. Translated, it gives CASSPIAGLYNEQFF.

The rearrangement joins TRBV15 to TRBJ2-5; D uncertain. The CDR3 length is 15 residues. Trimming left V 1 base short and J 5 bases short, with 14 bases between. CDR1 is LNHNV and CDR2 is YYDKDF in the germline V gene (reference sequence). The CDR3 bases are TGTGCCACCAGCAGAGGACTGTCCGGTCGGGAGACCCAGTACTTC. Translated: CATSRGLSGRETQYF.

This chain joins TRBV5-4 and TRBJ2-7; TRBD1 matches at 7 bases. The junction had 5 bases not matched to a gene; V was cut back by 4 bases and J by 1 base. The germline V gene has CDR1 SGHNT and CDR2 YYREEE (reference sequence). The length of the CDR3 is 14 residues. As DNA, the CDR3 is TGTGCCAGCAGCGTCCCGGGACAGTCCTACGAGCAGTACTTC. Its translation: CASSVPGQSYEQYF.

This clone was counted a few times. CDR3 residues: CASSQGGGMATRGNEQFF. The CDR3, as DNA: TGTGCCAGCAGCCAAGGGGGCGGTATGGCCACCAGGGGGAATGAGCAGTTCTTC. The rearrangement links TRBV4-2 to TRBJ2-1, with 7 bases lining up with TRBD1. V shed 1 base, J shed 7 bases, and the junction held 16 bases outside the gene matches. The germline CDR1 and CDR2 sequences are LGHNA and YNFKEQ. The CDR3 is 18 amino acids.

The chain recombines TRBV18 with TRBJ1-1, with D possibly matching TRBD1 (5 bases). Deletions cut 3 bases from V and 5 bases from J, with 10 bases between. Per germline, CDR1 KGHSH and CDR2 LQKENI. This CDR3 has 13 amino acids. CDR3 region: CASSPQGWTEAFF. The CDR3 region has the DNA TGTGCCAGCTCACCCCAGGGTTGGACTGAAGCTTTCTTT.

The V and J genes are TRBV4-2 and TRBJ2-2, with D tentatively TRBD2 (6 bases). The CDR3 runs to 16 residues. Trimming shortened V by 3 bases and J by 5 bases, and 16 bases separated the two germline ends. Germline-derived CDR1 and CDR2 are LGHNA and YNFKEQ. The CDR3 region has the DNA TGTGCCAGCAGCCACCACGGGGGTAGGGGAACCGGGGAGCTGTTTTTT. Protein sequence: CASSHHGGRGTGELFF.

The rearrangement uses TRBV29-1 and TRBJ2-1; 12 nucleotides line up with TRBD2. V lost 6 bases and J lost 7; bases outside the gene matches: 7. Germline V CDR1 and CDR2: SQVTM, ANQGSEA. The CDR3 sequence is 14 residues long. CDR3 protein: CSVVRTSGINEQFF. The CDR3 bases are TGCAGCGTGGTTCGGACTAGCGGGATAAATGAGCAGTTCTTC.

The V gene is TRBV5-4, the J gene TRBJ1-1, with D uncertain. Germline CDR1 SGHNT, CDR2 YYREEE (reference sequence). There are 14 residues in the CDR3. Trimming removed 2 bases at V and 3 bases at J, with 11 bases between. The CDR3 bases are TGTGCCAGCAGCTTTTGGGTCGGGGACACTGAAGCTTTCTTT. Protein product: CASSFWVGDTEAFF.

The CDR3 nucleotides are TGTGCCAGCAGTTCCGGGACTAGTGGCTCTGAGCAGTTCTTC. It encodes CASSSGTSGSEQFF. V and J are TRBV27 and TRBJ2-1; TRBD2 agrees at 8 bases. The CDR3 runs to 14 residues. Germline CDR1 is MNHEY and CDR2 is SMNVEV (reference sequence). V was clipped by 4 bases and J by 9 bases; unmatched bases: 8.

The CDR3 spells CASSLAGGQGESGYTF. The CDR3 coding sequence is TGCGCCAGCAGCTTGGCCGGGGGACAGGGGGAAAGTGGCTACACCTTC. V and J are TRBV5-1 and TRBJ1-2; TRBD1 matches 11 bases. The CDR3 consists of 16 residues. With V trimmed by 0 bases and J by 7 bases, 8 bases remained unmatched. Germline CDR1 is SGHRS and CDR2 is YFSETQ.

This clone was seen a handful of times. The CDR3 DNA is TGTGCCACCAGCAGAGCGGGGGGGGAACCGGTATCACCCCTCCACTTT. Translating gives CATSRAGGEPVSPLHF. V usage is TRBV15 and J usage is TRBJ1-6; D possibly corresponds to TRBD1 (5 bases). Germline V gene data show CDR1 as LNHNV and CDR2 as YYDKDF (reference sequence). This CDR3 contains 16 residues. Trimming took 1 base from V and 10 from J, leaving 17 bases between them.

The chain couples TRBV9 to TRBJ2-3; D perhaps matches TRBD2 (6 bases). Germline V gene data show CDR1 as SGDLS and CDR2 as YYNGEE. Trimming removed 3 bases at V and 8 bases at J, with 13 bases between. CDR3 size: 13 residues. Here the CDR3 reads CASSALAPGTQYF. CDR3 sequence (DNA): TGTGCCAGCAGCGCCCTAGCGCCGGGTACGCAGTATTTT.

The chain combines TRBV19 with TRBJ2-6; D gene unclear. CDR3 size: 13 residues. V was clipped by 10 bases and J by 0 bases, with 7 bases between them. Germline values: CDR1 LNHDA, CDR2 SQIVND (reference sequence). CDR3 sequence: CATEYSGANVLTF. CDR3 nucleotide sequence: TGTGCCACCGAGTACTCTGGGGCCAACGTCCTGACTTTC.

Only a few counts were recorded for this clone. The rearrangement links TRBV7-2 to TRBJ2-3; D gene ambiguous. The germline V gene encodes CDR1 SGHTA and CDR2 FQGNSA. This CDR3 region has 13 residues. Trimming left V 0 bases short and J 5 bases short, with 6 bases between. CDR3 amino acids: CASSLARVDTQYF. The CDR3 DNA is TGTGCCAGCAGCTTAGCCCGTGTAGATACGCAGTATTTT.

This clone has a single count. The chain carries TRBV5-1 and TRBJ2-7; 12 bases are shared with TRBD1. Germline trimming cut 4 bases from V and 6 bases from J; bases unmatched to any gene: 5. The CDR3 consists of 14 residues. CDR1 and CDR2 (germline): SGHRS, YFSETQ. CDR3 in DNA: TGCGCCAGCAGCCAGGGACAGGGGGCGGGCGAGCAGTACTTC. Encoded protein: CASSQGQGAGEQYF.

The genes are TRBV5-1 and TRBJ2-3; a weak D match, TRBD2 (5 bases). V was shortened by 2 bases and J by 0 bases, with 7 bases between the two germline ends. The CDR3 loop spans 14 amino acids. Germline loops: CDR1 SGHRS, CDR2 YFSETQ. CDR3 protein: CASSLSGSTDTQYF. The CDR3 DNA reads TGCGCCAGCAGCTTAAGCGGTAGCACAGATACGCAGTATTTT.

V is TRBV30 and J is TRBJ1-1; D is perhaps TRBD1 (6 bases). This CDR3 region has 11 residues. Between the trimmed V and J ends, which lost 3 bases and 4 bases, there was a span of 6 bases. Germline V lookup: CDR1 GTSNPN, CDR2 SVGIG (reference sequence). This chain's CDR3 is CAWRQGTEAFF. The CDR3 region has the DNA TGTGCCTGGAGACAGGGCACTGAAGCTTTCTTT.